This T cell receptor beta chain comes out of a study of T cell responses to AZD1222 COVID-19 vaccine. The study's findings and limits: Donors were mostly white British, more females; clonal diversity possibly underestimated. Reportedly, nearly half the spike-specific TCRs target unmutated variant regions. Sampled repertoires all dated from after the peak T cell response.

This clone was seen a single time. Its antigen remains unidentified. TCRdb's copy holds only in-frame clones and misses some; the assay was immunoSEQ multiplex PCR. The table lists about 78,000 clones, approximately 88% of them singletons, with more than 5% in the top ten. The V and J ends lost 5 bases and 5 bases, in that order; junction bases with no gene match: 9. The germline CDR1 and CDR2 sequences are SEHNR and FQNEAQ (reference sequence). This CDR3 is built from 16 residues. This sample comprised peripheral blood, obtained on day 0 of MenACWY control vaccination. V and J are TRBV7-9 and TRBJ2-2, with 9 nucleotides matching TRBD2. The source is an adult in good health. This CDR3 reads CASSPSGLAGTGELFF. The CDR3 DNA is TGTGCCAGCAGCCCCTCAGGGCTAGCGGGGACCGGGGAGCTGTTTTTT.